The rows below give T cell receptor beta chains drawn from one sample of a study of PD-L1 blockade in urothelial cancer. Here immunoSEQ multiplex PCR was the method, and the copy in TCRdb shows in-frame clones only, minus some. The sample carries under 85,000 clones, 75% to 95% recorded once. The sample here was PBMCs, taken around atezolizumab (anti-PD-L1) treatment. The receptor source for this set is a woman older than 75 with urothelial cancer. The CDR3 runs from the conserved cysteine through the conserved F or W. Each record gives: clone size, D gene, V gene, J gene, CDR3 protein, CDR3 DNA. The D gene is left open where the match is weak. The size field is filled for only some rows; it gives once, few, many or a size class.

.	.	TRBV5-1	TRBJ2-5	CASSLGADQETQYF	TGCGCCAGCAGCTTGGGGGCAGACCAAGAGACCCAGTACTTC
.	TRBD1	TRBV7-2	TRBJ2-1	CASSLDRGSHNEQFF	TGTGCCAGCAGCCTCGACAGGGGTAGCCACAATGAGCAGTTCTTC
.	TRBD2	TRBV7-3	TRBJ2-1	CASSLSGTSGPYNEQFF	TGTGCCAGCAGCTTATCTGGGACTAGCGGACCTTACAATGAGCAGTTCTTC
.	.	TRBV7-9	TRBJ1-2	CASSLPEGGSNYGYTF	TGTGCCAGCAGCTTACCTGAGGGGGGGTCTAACTATGGCTACACCTTC
.	.	TRBV6-1	TRBJ1-4	CASRRRVNEKLFF	TGTGCCAGCAGGAGGAGGGTTAATGAAAAACTGTTTTTT
.	TRBD2	TRBV14	TRBJ2-3	CASSQLRLAGDTDTQYF	TGTGCCAGCAGCCAACTTAGACTAGCGGGTGACACAGATACGCAGTATTTT
.	.	TRBV7-3	TRBJ1-2	CASGGGGYTF	TGTGCCAGCGGGGGGGGAGGCTACACCTTC
.	.	TRBV28	TRBJ1-3	CASSLGVAGNTIYF	TGTGCCAGCAGCCTAGGGGTGGCTGGAAACACCATATATTTT
once	.	TRBV5-1	TRBJ2-5	CASSPGGAGGETQYF	TGCGCCAGCAGCCCGGGCGGGGCAGGGGGAGAGACCCAGTACTTC
.	.	TRBV28	TRBJ2-7	CASSLAVYEQYF	TGTGCCAGCAGTTTGGCGGTCTACGAGCAGTACTTC
.	TRBD1	TRBV9	TRBJ1-3	CASSVGTGQSGNTIYF	TGTGCCAGCAGCGTAGGGACAGGACAATCTGGAAACACCATATATTTT
.	.	TRBV9	TRBJ2-1	CASSVTQGQYNEQFF	TGTGCCAGCAGCGTAACCCAGGGGCAGTACAATGAGCAGTTCTTC
.	.	TRBV7-8	TRBJ2-2	CASSLSSGATTGELFF	TGTGCCAGCAGTTTATCCAGCGGAGCCACGACCGGGGAGCTGTTTTTT
.	.	TRBV7-6	TRBJ1-1	CASTLQVGNTEAFF	TGTGCCAGCACCTTACAGGTGGGGAACACTGAAGCTTTCTTT
.	.	TRBV18	TRBJ1-4	CASSPRGEEKLFF	TGTGCCAGCTCACCCAGAGGAGAGGAAAAACTGTTTTTT
.	TRBD1	TRBV15	TRBJ2-7	CATSRGGQASYEQYF	TGTGCCACCAGCAGAGGGGGACAGGCTTCCTACGAGCAGTACTTC
few	.	TRBV10-3	TRBJ2-1	CAIRGAGVRNEQFF	TGTGCCATCAGGGGGGCGGGAGTCAGGAATGAGCAGTTCTTC
.	TRBD2	TRBV6-5	TRBJ2-1	CASKSGLRINEQFF	TGTGCCAGCAAGTCGGGACTACGAATCAATGAGCAGTTCTTC
.	.	TRBV9	TRBJ1-1	CASGGRTEAFF	TGTGCCAGCGGGGGCCGGACTGAAGCTTTCTTT
.	TRBD1	TRBV5-1	TRBJ2-2	CASSLATGGNTGELFF	TGCGCCAGCAGCTTGGCGACAGGGGGGAACACCGGGGAGCTGTTTTTT
.	.	TRBV6-6	TRBJ1-2	CASSSSNYGYTF	TGTGCCAGCAGTTCATCTAACTATGGCTACACCTTC
.	.	TRBV7-2	TRBJ2-1	CASRQRGGEQFF	TGTGCCAGCAGACAGAGAGGCGGGGAGCAGTTCTTC
.	TRBD2	TRBV6-1	TRBJ2-1	CASSALAGAGEFF	TGTGCCAGCAGTGCACTAGCGGGAGCTGGGGAGTTCTTC
.	TRBD2	TRBV7-8	TRBJ2-3	CASRPLAGDRTDTQYF	TGTGCCAGCAGACCGCTAGCGGGAGATCGTACAGATACGCAGTATTTT
.	.	TRBV5-4	TRBJ2-3	CASSLEQTTDTQYF	TGTGCCAGCAGCTTGGAACAGACCACAGATACGCAGTATTTT
.	TRBD1	TRBV29-1	TRBJ2-3	CSVERGQHPDTQYF	TGCAGCGTTGAAAGGGGACAGCACCCAGATACGCAGTATTTT
.	TRBD2	TRBV6-4	TRBJ2-1	CASSPIAGAHNEQFF	TGTGCCAGCAGTCCTATAGCGGGAGCCCACAATGAGCAGTTCTTC
.	.	TRBV6-1	TRBJ2-1	CASSEARGSYNEQFF	TGTGCCAGCAGTGAAGCCCGCGGCTCCTACAATGAGCAGTTCTTC
.	.	TRBV5-4	TRBJ2-7	CASSLVGGPTYEQYF	TGTGCCAGCAGCTTAGTGGGAGGCCCGACCTACGAGCAGTACTTC
.	.	TRBV2	TRBJ1-5	CASSRQPNQPQHF	TGTGCCAGCAGCAGACAGCCGAATCAGCCCCAGCATTTT
once	TRBD1	TRBV5-4	TRBJ2-7	CASSLAGQNDYEQYF	TGTGCCAGCAGCTTGGCGGGACAGAACGACTACGAGCAGTACTTC
.	TRBD1	TRBV29-1	TRBJ1-1	CSVVGQGGTEAFF	TGCAGCGTCGTCGGACAGGGGGGCACTGAAGCTTTCTTT
.	.	TRBV19	TRBJ1-2	CASSISQGIGYGYTF	TGTGCCAGTAGTATTTCCCAGGGTATTGGCTATGGCTACACCTTC
.	.	TRBV15	TRBJ2-2	CATSRGQGGTGELFF	TGTGCCACCAGCAGAGGGCAGGGAGGCACCGGGGAGCTGTTTTTT
.	TRBD2	TRBV4-2	TRBJ2-5	CASSPGASGRTPQETQYF	TGTGCCAGCAGCCCCGGGGCTAGCGGGAGAACCCCTCAAGAGACCCAGTACTTC
.	TRBD2	TRBV11-1	TRBJ2-1	CASSRWVVGGPQYNEQFF	TGTGCCAGCAGCCGCTGGGTGGTGGGAGGGCCCCAATACAATGAGCAGTTCTTC
.	TRBD1	TRBV27	TRBJ2-7	CASSLWAGQGYGEQYF	TGTGCCAGCAGTTTATGGGCGGGACAGGGCTATGGCGAGCAGTACTTC